This record looks at one T cell receptor (beta chain) sequence and its context. The authors' processing: By means of reference gene primer amplification, nucleated cell counts were estimated. Sequenced by immunoSEQ multiplex PCR; TCRdb stores in-frame clones only, minus some. V, J and clone size are taken as reported in that table, and D and trimming were inferred from the DNA itself. The repertoire has about 170,000 clones, around nine tenths of them found once; the top ten carry about 4%. This entry is derived from a study of blood T cell repertoires in COVID-19. The overall study: COVID-19 samples collected from the United States, Italy and Spain covered acute and convalescent phases. PBMCs, B-cell-depleted T cells, or T cells were the source of the cDNA or gDNA that made up the material.

Source material: peripheral blood. The TCR was taken from a man aged 18 to 35 with active or convalescent COVID-19.

The CDR3 bases are TGTGCCAGCAGCCCCACGGGGGGAGGCGGTACGCAGTATTTT. Encoded protein: CASSPTGGGGTQYF. The chain joins TRBV3-1 (or the pseudogene TRBV3-2) to TRBJ2-3; 7 nucleotides match TRBD2. The CDR3 spans 14 residues. The trim removed 4 bases at V and 8 bases at J, leaving 9 bases unmatched. The germline V gene has CDR1 LGHDT and CDR2 YNNKEL (reference sequence).